One TCR beta chain is described in this entry. The target antigen is unknown. TCR beta CDR3 amplification used RNA transcripts. An initial RT-PCR round employing HTBI primers preceded a second-round multiplex PCR. MiXCR was run by TCRdb on the multiplex PCR reads, yielding one entry per CDR3 protein. The profile shows hundreds of thousands of distinct CDR3 sequences, 20% to 25% of them singletons. The entry originates in a study of Graves' ophthalmopathy and Graves' hyperthyroidism. Study results and limitations: A roughly 81% specificity and about 88% sensitivity were achieved by a 13-signature model that separated ophthalmopathy from stable hyperthyroidism.

The CDR3 runs 14 residues. Trimming pared 0 bases from V and 4 bases from J, leaving 9 bases between. The J gene is TRBJ1-2, the V gene TRBV12-3 or TRBV12-4; D is perhaps TRBD1 (6 bases). The sequenced material came from peripheral blood. The clonotype comes from a woman in her fifties or sixties with Graves' ophthalmopathy. The CDR3 spells CASSLATGFYGYTF. DNA for the CDR3: TGTGCCAGCAGTTTAGCCACAGGGTTCTATGGCTACACCTTC.